The source of this T cell receptor beta chain is a study of blood T cell repertoires in COVID-19. Whole-study context: From the United States, Italy and Spain came samples of acute and convalescent COVID-19.

Method: immunoSEQ multiplex PCR; TCRdb's copy keeps in-frame clones and lacks some. The table has about 67,000 clones, 85% to 90% seen once. The CDR3 extends over 12 amino acids. The germline V and J ends were trimmed by 4 bases and 6 bases, with 10 bases remaining between them. The V gene's germline CDR1 is MNHEY and CDR2 SMNVEV (reference sequence). Sequencing was carried out using peripheral blood. The gene calls are TRBV27 and TRBJ2-7; D is ambiguous. The receptor was isolated from a man aged 45 to 65 with active COVID-19. The CDR3 DNA sequence: TGTGCCAGCAGTTCCCCCCTCGGCGAGCAGTACTTC. Its protein is CASSSPLGEQYF.